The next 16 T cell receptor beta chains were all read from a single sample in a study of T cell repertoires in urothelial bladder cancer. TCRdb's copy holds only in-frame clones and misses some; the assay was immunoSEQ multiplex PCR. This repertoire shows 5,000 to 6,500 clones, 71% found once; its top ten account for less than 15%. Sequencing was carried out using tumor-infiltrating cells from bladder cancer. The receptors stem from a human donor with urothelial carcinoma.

DNA for the CDR3: TGTGCCAGCTCACCATTCTGGGGCTTAGGATCACCCCTCCACTTT. Protein sequence: CASSPFWGLGSPLHF. V usage is TRBV18 and J usage is TRBJ1-6; maybe TRBD1 (5 bases). Trimming cost V 2 bases and J 10 bases, with 15 bases left between them. The germline V gene has CDR1 KGHSH and CDR2 LQKENI. CDR3 length: 15 amino acids.

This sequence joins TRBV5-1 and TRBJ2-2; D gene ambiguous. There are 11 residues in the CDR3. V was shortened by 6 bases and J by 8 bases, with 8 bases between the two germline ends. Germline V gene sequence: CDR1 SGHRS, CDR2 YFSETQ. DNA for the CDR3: TGCGCCAGCACCCTCAGAGGGGAGCTGTTTTTT. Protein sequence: CASTLRGELFF.

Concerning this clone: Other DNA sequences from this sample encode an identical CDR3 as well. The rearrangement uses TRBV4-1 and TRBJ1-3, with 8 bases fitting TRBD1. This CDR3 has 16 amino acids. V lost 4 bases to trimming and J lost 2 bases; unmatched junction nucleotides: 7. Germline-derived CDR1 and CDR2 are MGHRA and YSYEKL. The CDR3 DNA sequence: TGCGCCAGCAGCCCGCGGACAGGGCTTCCTGGAAACACCATATATTTT. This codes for CASSPRTGLPGNTIYF.

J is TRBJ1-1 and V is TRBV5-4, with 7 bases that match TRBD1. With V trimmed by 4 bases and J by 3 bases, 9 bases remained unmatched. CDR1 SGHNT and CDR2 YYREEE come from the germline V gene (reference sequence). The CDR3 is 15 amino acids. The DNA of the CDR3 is TGTGCCAGCAGCCTCCCCCCAGGACAGGACACTGAAGCTTTCTTT. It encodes CASSLPPGQDTEAFF.

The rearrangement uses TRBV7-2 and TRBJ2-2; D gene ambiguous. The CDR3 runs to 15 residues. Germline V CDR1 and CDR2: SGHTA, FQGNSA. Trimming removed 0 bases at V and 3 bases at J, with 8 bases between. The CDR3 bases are TGTGCCAGCAGCTTAGCAGGTGCCGACACCGGGGAGCTGTTTTTT. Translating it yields CASSLAGADTGELFF. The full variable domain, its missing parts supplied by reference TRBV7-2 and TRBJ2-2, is GAGVSQSPSNKVTEKGKDVELRCDPISGHTALYWYRQSLGQGLEFLIYFQGNSAPDKSGLPSDRFSAERTGGSVSTLTIQRTQQEDSAVYLCASSLAGADTGELFFGEGSRLTVL.

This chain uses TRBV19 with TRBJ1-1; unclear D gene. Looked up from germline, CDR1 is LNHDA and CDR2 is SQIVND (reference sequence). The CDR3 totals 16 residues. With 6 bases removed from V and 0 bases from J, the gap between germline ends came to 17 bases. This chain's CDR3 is CASRSYGGQLNTEAFF. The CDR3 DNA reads TGTGCCAGTAGAAGCTACGGCGGGCAGTTGAACACTGAAGCTTTCTTT.

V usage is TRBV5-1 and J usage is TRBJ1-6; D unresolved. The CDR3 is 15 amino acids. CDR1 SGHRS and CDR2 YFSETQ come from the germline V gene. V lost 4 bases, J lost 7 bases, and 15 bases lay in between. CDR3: CASSREGNANSPLHF. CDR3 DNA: TGCGCCAGCAGCCGAGAGGGTAATGCAAATTCACCCCTCCACTTT.

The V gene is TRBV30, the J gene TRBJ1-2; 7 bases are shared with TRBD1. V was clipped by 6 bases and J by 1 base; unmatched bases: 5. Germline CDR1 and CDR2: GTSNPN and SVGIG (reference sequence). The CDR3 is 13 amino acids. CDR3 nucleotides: TGTGCCTGCCCAGGGGGATTTAACTATGGCTACACCTTC. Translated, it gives CACPGGFNYGYTF.

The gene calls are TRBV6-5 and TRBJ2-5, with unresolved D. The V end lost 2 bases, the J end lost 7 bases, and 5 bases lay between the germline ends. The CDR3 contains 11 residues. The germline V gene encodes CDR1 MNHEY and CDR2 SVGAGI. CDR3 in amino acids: CASSYRMTQYF. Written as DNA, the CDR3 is TGTGCCAGCAGTTACAGGATGACCCAGTACTTC.

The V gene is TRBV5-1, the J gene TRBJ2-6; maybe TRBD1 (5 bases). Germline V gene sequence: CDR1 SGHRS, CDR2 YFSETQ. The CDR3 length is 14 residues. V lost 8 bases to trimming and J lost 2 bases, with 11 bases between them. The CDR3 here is CASNPGTGANVLTF. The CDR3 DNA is TGCGCCAGTAACCCAGGGACTGGGGCCAACGTCCTGACTTTC.

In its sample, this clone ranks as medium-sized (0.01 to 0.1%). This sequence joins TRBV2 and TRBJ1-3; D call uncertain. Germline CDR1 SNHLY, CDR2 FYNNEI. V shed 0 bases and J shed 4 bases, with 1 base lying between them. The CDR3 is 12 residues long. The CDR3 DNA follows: TGTGCCAGCAGTGAAGCCGGAAACACCATATATTTT. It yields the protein CASSEAGNTIYF.

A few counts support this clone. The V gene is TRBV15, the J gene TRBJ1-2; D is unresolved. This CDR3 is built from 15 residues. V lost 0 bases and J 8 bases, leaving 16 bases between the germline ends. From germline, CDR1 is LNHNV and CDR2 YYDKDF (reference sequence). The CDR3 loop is CATSRDKVPLGGYTF. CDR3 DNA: TGTGCCACCAGCAGAGATAAGGTCCCACTCGGGGGCTACACCTTC.

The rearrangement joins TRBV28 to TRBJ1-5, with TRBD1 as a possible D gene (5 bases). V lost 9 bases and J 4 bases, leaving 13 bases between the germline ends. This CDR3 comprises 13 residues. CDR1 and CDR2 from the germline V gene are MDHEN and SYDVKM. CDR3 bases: TGTGCCAGTAAAACTGGGGGGAATCAGCCCCAGCATTTT. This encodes CASKTGGNQPQHF.

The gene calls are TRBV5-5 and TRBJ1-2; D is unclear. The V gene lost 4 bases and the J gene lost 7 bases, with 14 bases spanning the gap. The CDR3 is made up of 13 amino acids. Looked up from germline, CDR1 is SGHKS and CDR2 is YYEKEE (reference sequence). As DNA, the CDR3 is TGTGCCAGCAGCCACCAGGACTTCGTTGGCTACACCTTC. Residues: CASSHQDFVGYTF. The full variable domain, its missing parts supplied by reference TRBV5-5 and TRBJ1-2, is DAGVTQSPTHLIKTRGQQVTLRCSPISGHKSVSWYQQVLGQGPQFIFQYYEKEERGRGNFPDRFSARQFPNYSSELNVNALLLGDSALYLCASSHQDFVGYTFGSGTRLTVV.

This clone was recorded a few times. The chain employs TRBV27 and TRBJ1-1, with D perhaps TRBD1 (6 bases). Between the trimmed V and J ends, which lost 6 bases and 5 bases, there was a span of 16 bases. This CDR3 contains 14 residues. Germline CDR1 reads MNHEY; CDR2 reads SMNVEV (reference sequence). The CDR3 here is CASSTGRYGTEAFF. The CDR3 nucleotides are TGTGCCAGCAGCACAGGGAGGTATGGAACTGAAGCTTTCTTT.

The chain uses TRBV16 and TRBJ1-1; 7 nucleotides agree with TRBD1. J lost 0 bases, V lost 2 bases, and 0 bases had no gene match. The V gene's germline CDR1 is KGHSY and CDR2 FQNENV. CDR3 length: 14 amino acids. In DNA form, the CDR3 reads TGTGCCAGCAGCCAAGGGACAGTGAACACTGAAGCTTTCTTT. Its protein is CASSQGTVNTEAFF. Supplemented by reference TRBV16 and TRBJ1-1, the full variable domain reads GEEVAQTPKHLVRGEGQKAKLYCAPIKGHSYVFWYQQVLKNEFKFLISFQNENVFDETGMPKERFSAKCLPNSPCSLEIQATKLEDSAVYFCASSQGTVNTEAFFGQGTRLTVV.